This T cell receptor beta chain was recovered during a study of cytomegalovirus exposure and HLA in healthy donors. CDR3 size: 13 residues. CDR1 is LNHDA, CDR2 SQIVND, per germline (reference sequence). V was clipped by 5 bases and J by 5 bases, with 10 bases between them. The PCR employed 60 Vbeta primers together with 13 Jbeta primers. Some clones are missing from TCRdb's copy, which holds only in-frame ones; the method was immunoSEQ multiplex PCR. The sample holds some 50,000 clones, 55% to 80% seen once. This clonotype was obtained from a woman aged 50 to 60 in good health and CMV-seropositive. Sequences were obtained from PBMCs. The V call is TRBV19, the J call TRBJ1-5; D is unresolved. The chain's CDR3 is CASSDWEDQPQHF. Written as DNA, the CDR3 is TGTGCCAGTAGTGATTGGGAGGATCAGCCCCAGCATTTT. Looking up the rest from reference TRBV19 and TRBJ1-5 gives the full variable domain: DGGITQSPKYLFRKEGQNVTLSCEQNLNHDAMYWYRQDPGQGLRLIYYSQIVNDFQKGDIAEGYSVSREKKESFPLTVTSAQKNPTAFYLCASSDWEDQPQHFGDGTRLSIL.